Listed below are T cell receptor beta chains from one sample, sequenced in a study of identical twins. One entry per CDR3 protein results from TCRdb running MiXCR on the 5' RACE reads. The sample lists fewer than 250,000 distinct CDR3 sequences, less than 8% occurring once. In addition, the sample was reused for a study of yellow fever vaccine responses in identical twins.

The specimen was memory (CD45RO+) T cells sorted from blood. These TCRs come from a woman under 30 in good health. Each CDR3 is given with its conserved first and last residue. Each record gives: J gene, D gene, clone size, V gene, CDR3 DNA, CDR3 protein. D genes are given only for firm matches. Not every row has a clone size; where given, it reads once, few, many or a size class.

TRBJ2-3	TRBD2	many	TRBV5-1	TGCGCCAGCCCCTTACCGACTAGCTCAGATACGCAGTATTTT	CASPLPTSSDTQYF
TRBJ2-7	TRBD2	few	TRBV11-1	TGTGCCAGCACCCCTAGATGGGGACTAGCGGGACCAAGCTCCTACGAGCAGTACTTC	CASTPRWGLAGPSSYEQYF
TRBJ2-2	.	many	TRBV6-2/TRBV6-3	TGTGCCAGCAGCCCAGAACTAGTAAACACCGGGGAGCTGTTTTTT	CASSPELVNTGELFF
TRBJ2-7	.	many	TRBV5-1	TGCGCCAGCAGCTTGGCCGTGGGATACGAGCAGTACTTC	CASSLAVGYEQYF
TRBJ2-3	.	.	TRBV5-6	TGTGCCAGCAGCTTGGATAGGAGGGATACGCAGTATTTT	CASSLDRRDTQYF
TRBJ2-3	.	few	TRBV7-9	TGTGCCAGCAGCTTAGAGGGGACTCCCGGCACAGATACGCAGTATTTT	CASSLEGTPGTDTQYF
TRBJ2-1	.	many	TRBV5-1	TGCGCCAGCAGCCCCGGGACATATGAGCAGTTCTTC	CASSPGTYEQFF
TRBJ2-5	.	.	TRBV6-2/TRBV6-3	TGTGCCAGCACCTATAAAGAGACCCAGTACTTC	CASTYKETQYF
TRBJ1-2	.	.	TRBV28	TGTGCCAGCAGAACAGGGAGCTATGGCTACACCTTC	CASRTGSYGYTF
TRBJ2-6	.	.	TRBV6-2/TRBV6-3	TGTGCCGGAAAACTTTCTGGGGCCAACGTCCTGACTTTC	CAGKLSGANVLTF
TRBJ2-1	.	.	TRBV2	TGTGCCAGCAGAGTTTTAGTGAACCCCATTTATGAGCAGTTCTTC	CASRVLVNPIYEQFF
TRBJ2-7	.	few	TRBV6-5	TGTGCCAGCAGTTCAGGGGCCTCCTCCTACGAGCAGTACTTC	CASSSGASSYEQYF
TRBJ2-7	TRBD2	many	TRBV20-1	TGCAGTGCCCAGTCGGGGGGGACCTACGAGCAGTACTTC	CSAQSGGTYEQYF